A single T cell receptor beta chain is shown here with its context. This clone has only a few counts. Its antigen remains unidentified. No base qualities exist here, and no much larger clone lies one base off it. The trial excluded patients who had a history of autoimmune disease or who were on systemic immunosuppression. Peripheral blood for TCR sequencing was collected from all dose cohorts at baseline, on cycle 4 day 1, and on cycle 7 day 1. Samples were obtained from an open-label, multicenter, first-in-human phase I dose-escalation trial of ivuxolimab. Adults with locally advanced or metastatic melanoma, renal cell, hepatocellular, or head and neck squamous cell carcinoma were enrolled in the trial. Before TCR sequencing, CD4+ T cells and CD8+ T cells were sorted from peripheral blood as separate populations. The germline V gene gives CDR1 as SGHDT and CDR2 as YYEEEE. Measured from the cysteine to the phenylalanine, the CDR3 is 14 residues long. The sequence is cut down to CDR3 DNA, 42 bases in frame from base 1. V is reduced by 4 bases and J by 9 bases, leaving a spacing of 20 bases between them.

This specimen belongs to a study of OX40 agonist ivuxolimab in advanced cancers. About the investigation overall: Ivuxolimab was an agonistic, fully human IgG2 monoclonal antibody directed against OX40 (CD134), a costimulatory receptor. The purpose of peripheral TCRbeta sequencing was to test whether ivuxolimab changed TCR sequence diversity and led to clonal T-cell expansion. Partial responses occurred in three dose-escalation patients, of whom one had hepatocellular carcinoma and two had cutaneous melanoma. The paper describes the monotherapy dose-escalation part (N of about 55 patients) of the phase I trial of ivuxolimab. Intravenous ivuxolimab was administered to patients every 2 weeks at six dose levels: 0.01, 0.1, 0.3, 1.5, 3 and 10 mg/kg. The dose-escalation cohort was roughly 80% male with a mean age of around 62 years, ranging from 23 to 79. Patients were allowed to have had prior anti-PD-1, anti-PD-L1 or anti-CTLA-4 therapy, and less than 45% of the dose-escalation patients had previously received checkpoint inhibitors. Of the 50 to 55 dose-escalation patients, hepatocellular carcinoma was present in approximately 20, melanoma in approximately 15, renal cell carcinoma in 9 and head and neck cancer in 9.

Genomic DNA was extracted from sorted cells for sequencing of the TCRbeta CDR3 region. The immunoSEQ Assay was used for sequencing of TCRbeta CDR3 regions. As stored in TCRdb, this immuneACCESS dataset retains in-frame rearrangements with V and J assigned. A fraction of the clones does not appear; measured against another copy, unresolved V genes explain less than half of the discrepancy, and the remainder lacks a known reason. For this sample the table gives about 15,000 clones, of which around 82% were detected only once. Jointly, the top ten make up under 2.5% of the sample. Overall study results and their limits: At doses of 0.1 to 3.0 mg/kg, clonal expansion of both CD4+ and CD8+ blood T cells was observed from baseline to week 6. The antigen specificity of the clonally expanded peripheral T cells was not determined. Low levels of normalized T-cell clonal expansion were also shown by some nonresponding patients. In partial responders in the 0.1-3.0 mg/kg groups, normalized peripheral clonal expansion was found to be among the lowest, especially among CD8+ T cells. After ivuxolimab, CD8+ T cells had more expanded clones than CD4+ T cells on average.

This receptor was identified in an adult with an advanced solid tumor such as melanoma, head and neck, liver or kidney cancer. The material sequenced was CD4+ or CD8+ T cells sorted from blood, taken in a trial of the OX40 agonist ivuxolimab. The sequence joins TRBV5-6 to TRBJ2-7, with TRBD2 as a weak D call on 5 bases. The CDR3 is CASSEWASGKVQYF. The nucleotide sequence reads TGTGCCAGCAGCGAATGGGCCTCGGGGAAGGTGCAGTACTTC.